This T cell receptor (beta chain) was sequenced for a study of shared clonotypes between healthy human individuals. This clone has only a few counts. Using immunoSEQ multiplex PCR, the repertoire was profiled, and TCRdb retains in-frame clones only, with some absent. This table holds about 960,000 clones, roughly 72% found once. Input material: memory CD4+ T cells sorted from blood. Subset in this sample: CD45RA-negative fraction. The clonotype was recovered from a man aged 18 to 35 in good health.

CDR3 coding DNA: TGTGCCAGCAGTGTATACACTGAAGCTTTCTTT. It encodes CASSVYTEAFF. The genes are TRBV2 and TRBJ1-1; D unclear. The V end was cut by 4 bases, the J end by 3 bases, with 3 bases between. This CDR3 has 11 amino acids. Per germline, CDR1 SNHLY and CDR2 FYNNEI.